This T cell receptor beta chain was sequenced for a study of shared clonotypes between healthy human individuals. Study observations and caveats: Tissue TCR repertoires likely differ from these blood-only repertoires.

Comments on this clone: Its specificity is unknown.

The protocol was immunoSEQ multiplex PCR, while the TCRdb copy is restricted to in-frame clones and leaves out a portion. The data hold about 980,000 clones, with approximately 76% observed a single time. Looked up from germline, CDR1 is GTSNPN and CDR2 is SVGIG (reference sequence). The trim removed 5 bases at V and 7 bases at J, leaving 8 bases unmatched. The CDR3 extends over 14 amino acids. The gene calls are TRBV30 and TRBJ1-5; 10 positions agree with TRBD1. The sequenced material came from memory CD4+ T cells sorted from blood. As to subset: CD45RA-negative fraction. The sequence was obtained from a man aged 18 to 29 in good health. CDR3 sequence: CAWRTGGGSQPQHF. In nucleotides, the CDR3 is TGTGCCTGGCGGACAGGGGGAGGGAGCCAGCCCCAGCATTTT.